What follows is one T cell receptor beta chain and its context. The antigen is not known. The record originates from a study of shared clonotypes between healthy human individuals. In the study overall: The people who gave samples were two women and a few men aged 18 to 49.

The naive CD8 subset, CD45RO-negative cells positively selected for CCR7, excluded terminally differentiated effector memory CD45RA+ cells. The run depth of the assay was deep. Data came from immunoSEQ multiplex PCR; TCRdb stores just in-frame clones and leaves some out. The sample lists nearly 2 million clones; approximately 95% were seen once. Study-level results: Naive subsets, compared against memory subsets, generally had larger estimated richness values. With a few donors compared, about 5% of naive CD4 clonotypes were shared.

Germline CDR1 reads LGHNT; CDR2 reads FRNRAP. Deletions cut 3 bases from V and 3 bases from J, with 5 bases between. The CDR3 extends over 13 amino acids. V gene TRBV12-5 combines with J gene TRBJ2-2, with D perhaps matching TRBD1 (5 bases). The sequence derives from a man aged 18 to 30 in good health. Material for sequencing was naive CD8+ T cells sorted from blood. The CDR3 loop is CASGLGDTGELFF. CDR3 in DNA: TGTGCTAGTGGTTTAGGGGACACCGGGGAGCTGTTTTTT.